A selection of T cell receptor beta chains follows, all from one sample in a study of CD8 T cells in ankylosing spondylitis. TCRdb reanalysed the 5' RACE reads using MiXCR and keeps one entry per CDR3 protein. The table shows fewer than 400,000 distinct CDR3 sequences, with 6.5% to 10% occurring only once. Sequencing was carried out using blood, either unsorted or a sorted T cell fraction (not recorded which). These receptors were obtained from a male donor with ankylosing spondylitis. Both conserved end residues are part of each CDR3. A D gene is named only where the DNA matches it firmly. The size of a clone is reported for some rows only, either as once, few or many, or as a class for expanded clones.

>-|TRBJ2-3|TRBV15|TRBD2
CATSRSGGEDTQYF
TGTGCCACCAGCCGCTCGGGGGGTGAAGATACGCAGTATTTT
>-|TRBJ1-3|TRBV12-3/TRBV12-4|-
CASRNRGPDGNTIYF
TGTGCCAGCAGGAACCGGGGGCCTGATGGAAACACCATATATTTT
>many|TRBJ2-2|TRBV25-1|-
CASSRRGDQNTGELFF
TGTGCCAGCAGCCGCAGGGGGGACCAGAACACCGGGGAGCTGTTTTTT
>few|TRBJ2-2|TRBV12-3/TRBV12-4|TRBD1
CASTRTGGTGELFF
TGTGCCAGCACCCGGACAGGGGGGACCGGGGAGCTGTTTTTT
>few|TRBJ2-3|TRBV7-2|-
CASSRGISTDTQYF
TGTGCCAGCAGCCGTGGGATAAGCACAGATACGCAGTATTTT
>-|TRBJ2-7|TRBV6-1|-
CASTPPAPSYEQYF
TGTGCCAGCACTCCTCCCGCTCCTTCCTACGAGCAGTACTTC
>few|TRBJ1-3|TRBV11-2|-
CASSQTRTTGNTIYF
TGTGCCAGCAGCCAAACAAGGACAACAGGAAACACCATATATTTT
>-|TRBJ2-5|TRBV20-1|TRBD2
CSARDGASGSETQYF
TGCAGTGCTAGAGATGGAGCTAGCGGGAGTGAGACCCAGTACTTC
>few|TRBJ2-5|TRBV12-3/TRBV12-4|TRBD2
CASSSRGVGETQYF
TGTGCCAGCAGTTCCCGGGGGGTAGGCGAGACCCAGTACTTC
>many|TRBJ2-7|TRBV5-1|TRBD1
CASKKGQAPYEQYF
TGCGCCAGCAAGAAGGGACAGGCTCCCTACGAGCAGTACTTC
>many|TRBJ1-5|TRBV7-8|-
CASSLALGPQHF
TGTGCCAGCAGCTTAGCCCTGGGGCCCCAGCATTTT
>few|TRBJ2-5|TRBV29-1|TRBD2
CSGGLAATAETQYF
TGCAGCGGTGGACTAGCGGCGACGGCGGAGACCCAGTACTTC
>few|TRBJ2-5|TRBV29-1|TRBD1
CSVPRTGGRETQYF
TGCAGCGTCCCGAGGACAGGGGGTCGAGAGACCCAGTACTTC
>few|TRBJ2-2|TRBV24-1|-
CATSAGIGTGELFF
TGTGCCACCAGTGCGGGGATCGGGACCGGGGAGCTGTTTTTT
>few|TRBJ2-3|TRBV5-5|-
CASNSVTGGTDTQYF
TGTGCCAGCAACTCTGTGACTGGCGGCACAGATACGCAGTATTTT
>many|TRBJ1-4|TRBV27|-
CASSLSRSNEKLFF
TGTGCCAGCAGTTTGAGCCGGAGTAATGAAAAACTGTTTTTT
>few|TRBJ2-3|TRBV11-3|-
CASSNLGGDADTQYF
TGTGCCAGCAGCAACCTTGGGGGAGACGCAGATACGCAGTATTTT
>few|TRBJ2-3|TRBV10-3|TRBD1
CAISDPTGGDTQYF
TGTGCCATCAGTGACCCGACAGGGGGAGATACGCAGTATTTT
>-|TRBJ1-2|TRBV6-1|-
CASSGTEYGYTF
TGTGCCAGCAGTGGGACAGAATATGGCTACACCTTC
>few|TRBJ1-1|TRBV6-2/TRBV6-3|-
CASGLGTEAFF
TGTGCCAGCGGCTTGGGCACTGAAGCTTTCTTT
>few|TRBJ2-7|TRBV28|-
CASSLKGQHVYEQYF
TGTGCCAGCAGTTTAAAGGGACAACATGTTTACGAGCAGTACTTC
>many|TRBJ1-1|TRBV7-9|TRBD1
CASSPVEGANTEAFF
TGTGCCAGCAGCCCGGTGGAGGGGGCTAACACTGAAGCTTTCTTT
>many|TRBJ2-7|TRBV5-1|-
CASSGGGEQYF
TGCGCCAGCAGCGGGGGCGGAGAGCAGTACTTC
>-|TRBJ2-7|TRBV3-1|-
CASSQGWRSLSYEQYF
TGTGCCAGCAGCCAAGGCTGGCGGTCCCTCTCCTACGAGCAGTACTTC
>-|TRBJ2-2|TRBV4-1|-
CASSQERGTRELFF
TGCGCCAGCAGCCAAGAAAGGGGGACCCGGGAGCTGTTTTTT
>many|TRBJ2-2|TRBV4-3|-
CASSQDPAEANTGELFF
TGCGCCAGCAGCCAAGATCCAGCTGAGGCCAACACCGGGGAGCTGTTTTTT
>few|TRBJ2-1|TRBV2|TRBD2
CASSPGTSGRALIF
TGTGCCAGCAGTCCAGGGACTAGCGGGAGGGCCTTAATCTTC
>many|TRBJ2-7|TRBV7-3|-
CASSLWGASYEQYF
TGTGCCAGCAGCTTGTGGGGGGCATCGTACGAGCAGTACTTC
>-|TRBJ2-2|TRBV6-1|TRBD1
CASSPQGVGELFF
TGTGCCAGCAGTCCGCAGGGGGTCGGGGAGCTGTTTTTT
>few|TRBJ1-4|TRBV12-3/TRBV12-4|-
CASSPTVNIEKLFF
TGTGCCAGCAGTCCTACAGTGAACATTGAAAAACTGTTTTTT
>many|TRBJ1-6|TRBV27|TRBD1
CASSMGQQYNSPLHF
TGTGCCAGCAGCATGGGACAGCAATATAATTCACCCCTCCACTTT
>many|TRBJ2-3|TRBV20-1|TRBD2
CSALQPQREITDTQYF
TGCAGTGCTCTCCAACCCCAGCGGGAGATAACAGATACGCAGTATTTT
>-|TRBJ2-7|TRBV6-5|-
CASSYGHFVYEQYF
TGTGCCAGCAGTTACGGACACTTTGTCTACGAGCAGTACTTC
>-|TRBJ1-5|TRBV5-5|-
CASSKETGTQHF
TGTGCCAGCAGCAAGGAGACCGGAACACAGCATTTT
>many|TRBJ2-7|TRBV7-9|-
CASSPPFRGSYEQYF
TGTGCCAGCAGCCCCCCGTTCAGGGGCTCCTACGAGCAGTACTTC
>-|TRBJ1-6|TRBV4-2|-
CASSQDRFRSPLHF
TGTGCCAGCAGCCAAGATAGATTTCGTTCACCCCTCCACTTT
>-|TRBJ2-7|TRBV5-1|TRBD1
CASSSTGGYEQYF
TGCGCCAGCAGCTCGACAGGGGGTTACGAGCAGTACTTC
>many|TRBJ2-3|TRBV20-1|-
CSARDYGGPDTQYF
TGCAGTGCTAGAGATTACGGGGGGCCAGATACGCAGTATTTT
>few|TRBJ2-7|TRBV15|-
CATSRDLVAYEQYF
TGTGCCACCAGCAGAGATCTTGTAGCCTACGAGCAGTACTTC
>many|TRBJ1-4|TRBV7-3|-
CASSLTTNEKLFF
TGTGCCAGCAGCTTAACGACTAATGAAAAACTGTTTTTT
>few|TRBJ2-1|TRBV5-5|TRBD2
CASSLFSGGPANEQFF
TGTGCCAGCAGCCTATTCTCGGGAGGGCCTGCGAATGAGCAGTTCTTC
>many|TRBJ1-5|TRBV6-4|TRBD1
CASSDPEGQGCNQPQHF
TGTGCCAGCAGTGACCCCGAGGGACAGGGGTGCAATCAGCCCCAGCATTTT
>-|TRBJ2-3|TRBV5-1|-
CASSLVGYTQYF
TGCGCCAGCAGCTTGGTGGGATATACGCAGTATTTT
>many|TRBJ2-3|TRBV24-1|-
CATSDTDTRDTQYF
TGTGCCACCAGTGACACGGACACAAGAGATACGCAGTATTTT
>-|TRBJ1-5|TRBV7-8|-
CASSPSGGLGQPKHF
TGTGCCAGCAGCCCCTCGGGGGGACTTGGTCAGCCCAAGCATTTT
>-|TRBJ2-2|TRBV9|TRBD2
CASSVHSGRAQGGELFF
TGTGCCAGCAGCGTACACAGCGGGAGGGCCCAGGGCGGGGAGCTGTTTTTT